Listed below are T cell receptor beta chains from one sample, sequenced in a study of blood T cell repertoires in COVID-19. Measured with immunoSEQ multiplex PCR; TCRdb has only the in-frame clones, and not every one. The sample lists over 350,000 clones; approximately 87% were seen once. The sequencing input was PBMCs or T cells enriched from blood (not recorded which). These receptor sequences come from a woman aged 30 to 39 with acute COVID-19. The CDR3 runs from the conserved cysteine through the conserved F or W. D genes are given only for firm matches. The size of a clone is reported for some rows only, either as once, few or many, or as a class for expanded clones.

v_gene,d_gene,j_gene,len,abundance,CDR3aa,CDR3nt
TRBV24-1,-,TRBJ1-5,13,-,CATSDRREGPQHF,TGTGCCACCAGTGATCGCAGGGAAGGGCCCCAGCATTTT
TRBV7-6,-,TRBJ1-6,15,-,CASSLKSSYNSPLHF,TGTGCCAGCAGCTTAAAGAGCTCCTATAATTCACCCCTCCACTTT
TRBV23-1,-,TRBJ1-1,15,-,CASSPSWGRDTEAFF,TGCGCCAGCAGCCCATCATGGGGGAGGGACACTGAAGCTTTCTTT
TRBV5-8,TRBD1,TRBJ2-1,15,few,CASSLGQGRYNEQFF,TGTGCCAGCAGCTTGGGACAGGGGAGGTACAATGAGCAGTTCTTC
TRBV5-1,TRBD1,TRBJ1-2,13,-,CASREGQGKGYTF,TGCGCCAGCAGGGAGGGACAGGGGAAAGGCTACACCTTC
TRBV5-1,TRBD1,TRBJ1-6,15,-,CASSGTGGYNSPLHF,TGCGCCAGCAGCGGGACAGGGGGCTATAATTCACCCCTCCACTTT
TRBV3-1/TRBV3-2,-,TRBJ1-3,17,-,CASSLDGGVLSGNTIYF,TGTGCCAGCAGCCTAGACGGAGGGGTCTTGTCTGGAAACACCATATATTTT
TRBV24-1,-,TRBJ1-2,14,-,CATSDPRQNYGYTF,TGTGCCACCAGTGACCCCCGACAGAACTATGGCTACACCTTC
TRBV2,TRBD2,TRBJ2-1,19,-,CASSDPGTSGGAIDNEQFF,TGTGCCAGCAGTGACCCCGGGACTAGCGGGGGGGCGATCGACAATGAGCAGTTCTTC
TRBV4-1,TRBD1,TRBJ1-1,14,-,CASSQPTGGTEAFF,TGCGCCAGCAGCCAGCCCACAGGGGGAACTGAAGCTTTCTTT
TRBV24-1,-,TRBJ1-2,12,-,CATSGEGYGYTF,TGTGCCACCAGTGGGGAGGGCTATGGCTACACCTTC
TRBV5-6,TRBD1,TRBJ2-3,14,-,CASSIGTAERAQYF,TGTGCCAGCAGCATAGGGACAGCTGAAAGGGCGCAGTATTTT
TRBV6-2/TRBV6-3,-,TRBJ1-5,16,-,CASSYSLYRGGQPQHF,TGTGCCAGCAGTTACTCGTTGTACCGAGGGGGTCAGCCCCAGCATTTT
TRBV21-1,-,TRBJ2-3,21,once,CASSKGGLEHIADSSTDTQYF,TGTGCCAGCAGCAAAGGCGGACTAGAACACATAGCGGATAGTAGCACAGATACGCAGTATTTT
TRBV21-1,-,TRBJ1-2,17,-,CASSKDSVDRGDYGYTF,TGTGCCAGCAGCAAAGACTCGGTGGACAGGGGGGACTATGGCTACACCTTC
TRBV7-2,-,TRBJ1-5,13,-,CASSFGSNQPQHF,TGTGCCAGCAGCTTTGGCAGCAATCAGCCCCAGCATTTT
TRBV24-1,-,TRBJ1-2,13,-,CATSDLAGKGYTF,TGTGCCACCAGTGATTTAGCGGGAAAGGGCTACACCTTC
TRBV18,TRBD1,TRBJ1-6,15,-,CASAGLQGDNSPLHF,TGTGCCAGCGCCGGGCTGCAGGGGGATAATTCACCCCTCCACTTT
TRBV24-1,TRBD1,TRBJ2-1,17,-,CATSESGTGDVANEQFF,TGTGCCACCAGTGAGTCCGGGACAGGGGATGTGGCTAATGAGCAGTTCTTC
TRBV5-1,-,TRBJ1-1,15,-,CASSPRTASYTEAFF,TGCGCCAGCAGCCCTAGGACAGCCAGTTACACTGAAGCTTTCTTT
TRBV4-1,TRBD2,TRBJ2-6,17,-,CASSHSGGGGGANVLTF,TGCGCCAGCAGCCACAGTGGCGGGGGAGGTGGGGCCAACGTCCTGACTTTC
TRBV5-1,TRBD2,TRBJ2-3,17,-,CASSLYTPGLSTDTQYF,TGCGCCAGCAGCTTATACACCCCGGGACTATCCACAGATACGCAGTATTTT
TRBV5-1,-,TRBJ1-2,14,-,CASSLGPPRYGYTF,TGCGCCAGCAGCTTGGGGCCACCTCGTTATGGCTACACCTTC
TRBV10-2,TRBD2,TRBJ2-1,15,-,CASSERVAGVNEQFF,TGCGCCAGCAGTGAGCGGGTAGCGGGGGTAAATGAGCAGTTCTTC